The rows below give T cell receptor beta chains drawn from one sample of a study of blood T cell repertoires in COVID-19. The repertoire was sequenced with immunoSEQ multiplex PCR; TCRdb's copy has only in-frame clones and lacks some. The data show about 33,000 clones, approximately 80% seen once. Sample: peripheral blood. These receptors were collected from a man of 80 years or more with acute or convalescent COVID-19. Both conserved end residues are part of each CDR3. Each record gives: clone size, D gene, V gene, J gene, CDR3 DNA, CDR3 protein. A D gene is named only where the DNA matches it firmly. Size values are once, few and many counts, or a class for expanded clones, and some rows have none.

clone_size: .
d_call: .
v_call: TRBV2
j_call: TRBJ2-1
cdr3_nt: TGTGCCAGCCTCCAGGGAATTTCTTACAATGAGCAGTTCTTC
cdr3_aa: CASLQGISYNEQFF

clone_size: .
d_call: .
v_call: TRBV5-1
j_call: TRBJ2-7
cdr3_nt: TGCGCCAGCAGCTTGGCAGCGGGCTGGGACGAGCAGTACTTC
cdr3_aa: CASSLAAGWDEQYF

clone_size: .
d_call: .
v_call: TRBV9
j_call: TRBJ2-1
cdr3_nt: TGTGCCAGCAGCCCTAGATTAGTCAGCGATGAGCAGTTCTTC
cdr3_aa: CASSPRLVSDEQFF

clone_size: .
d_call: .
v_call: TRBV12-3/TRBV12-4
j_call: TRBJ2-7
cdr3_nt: TGTGCCAGCAGTTTGGGACTTGGTTACGAGCAGTACTTC
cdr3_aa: CASSLGLGYEQYF

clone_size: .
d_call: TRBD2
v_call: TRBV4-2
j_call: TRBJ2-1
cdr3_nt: TGTGCCAGCAGCGCAAAGGTTGCTAGCGGGGGCCGAGGGGATGAGCAGTTCTTC
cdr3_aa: CASSAKVASGGRGDEQFF

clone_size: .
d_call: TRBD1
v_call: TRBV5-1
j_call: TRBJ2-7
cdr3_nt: TGCGCCAGCCGAACGACGCTACAGGGGGAAGTCAACGAGCAGTACTTC
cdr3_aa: CASRTTLQGEVNEQYF

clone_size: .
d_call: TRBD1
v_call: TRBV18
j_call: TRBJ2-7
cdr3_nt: TGTGCCAGCTCGGGCGACAGGGCATCGCACGAGCAGTACTTC
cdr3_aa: CASSGDRASHEQYF

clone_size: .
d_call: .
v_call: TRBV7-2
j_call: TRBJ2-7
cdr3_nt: TGTGCCAGCAGCTTAGGAGGGCCTCAGGTCTACGAGCAGTACTTC
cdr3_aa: CASSLGGPQVYEQYF

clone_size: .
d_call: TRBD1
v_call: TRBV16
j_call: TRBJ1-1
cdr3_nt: TGTGCCAGCAGCCCGGTTACAGGGGCTGAAGCTTTCTTT
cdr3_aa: CASSPVTGAEAFF

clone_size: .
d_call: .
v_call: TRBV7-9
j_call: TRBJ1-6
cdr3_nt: TGTGCCAGCAGCTTAGACGGCGGGTCACCCCTCCACTTT
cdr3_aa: CASSLDGGSPLHF

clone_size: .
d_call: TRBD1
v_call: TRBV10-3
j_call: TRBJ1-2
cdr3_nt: TGTGCCATCAGTCCGGGGACAGGCCGAATCTATGGCTACACCTTC
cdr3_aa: CAISPGTGRIYGYTF

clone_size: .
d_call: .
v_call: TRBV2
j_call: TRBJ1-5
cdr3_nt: TGTGCCAGCAGTGAGGGGATGGACAGCTGGCCCCAGCATTTT
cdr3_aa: CASSEGMDSWPQHF

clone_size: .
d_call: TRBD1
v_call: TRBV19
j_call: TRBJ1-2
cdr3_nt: TGTGCCAGTAGCCCACAGGGGTTTTATGGCTACACCTTC
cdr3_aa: CASSPQGFYGYTF

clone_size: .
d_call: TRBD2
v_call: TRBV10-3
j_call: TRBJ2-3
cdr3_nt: TGTGCCATCCGACTAGCGGGGGGAGTTGAGCAGTATTTT
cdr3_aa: CAIRLAGGVEQYF

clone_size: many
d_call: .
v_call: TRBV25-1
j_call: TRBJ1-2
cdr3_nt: TGTGCCAGCAGTGAGCGTTTAGATAGTAACTATGGCTACACCTTC
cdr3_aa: CASSERLDSNYGYTF

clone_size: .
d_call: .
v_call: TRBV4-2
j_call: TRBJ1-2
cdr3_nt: TGTGCCAGCAGCCAAGATCCAGGGAATCTTCTTAGTAACTATGGCTACACCTTC
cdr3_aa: CASSQDPGNLLSNYGYTF

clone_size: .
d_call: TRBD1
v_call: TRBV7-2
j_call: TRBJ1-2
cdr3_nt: TGTGCCAGCAGCTTAGCGATAGACAGGGGATTCCATGGCTACACCTTC
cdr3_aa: CASSLAIDRGFHGYTF

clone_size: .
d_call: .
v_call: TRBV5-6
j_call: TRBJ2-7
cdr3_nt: TGTGCCAGCAGCTGGCCGGGGTCCTACGAGCAGTACTTC
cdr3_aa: CASSWPGSYEQYF

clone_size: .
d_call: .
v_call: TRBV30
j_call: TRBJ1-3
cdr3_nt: TGTGCCTGGAGGGAGACCGCCGTCTCTGGAAACACCATATATTTT
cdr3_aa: CAWRETAVSGNTIYF

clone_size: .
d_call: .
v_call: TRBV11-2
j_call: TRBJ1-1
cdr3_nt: TGTGCCAGCAGCTTAGAGGGCTATGGGGGACTTGAAGCTTTCTTT
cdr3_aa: CASSLEGYGGLEAFF

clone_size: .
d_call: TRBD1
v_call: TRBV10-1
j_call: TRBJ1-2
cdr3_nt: TGCGCCAGCAGGAGGGCAGGGGGAAACTATGGCTACACCTTC
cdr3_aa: CASRRAGGNYGYTF

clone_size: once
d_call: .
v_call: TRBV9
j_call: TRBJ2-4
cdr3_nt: TGTGCCAGCAGCGTAGGGTCTAACTACTTC
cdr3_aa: CASSVGSNYF

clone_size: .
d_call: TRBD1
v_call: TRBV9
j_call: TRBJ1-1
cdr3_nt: TGTGCCAGCAGCGGGACAGGTGGAAGCACTGAAGCTTTCTTT
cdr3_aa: CASSGTGGSTEAFF

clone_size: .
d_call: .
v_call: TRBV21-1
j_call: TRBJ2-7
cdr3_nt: TGTGCCAGCAGCAAAGATAGGGGGAAGGGCTCCTACGAGCAGTACTTC
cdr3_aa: CASSKDRGKGSYEQYF

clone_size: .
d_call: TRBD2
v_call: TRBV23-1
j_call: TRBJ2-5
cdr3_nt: TGCGCCAGCAGTCACCCCACTAGCGGGGGGGCTTCGAGGGAGACCCAGTACTTC
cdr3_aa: CASSHPTSGGASRETQYF

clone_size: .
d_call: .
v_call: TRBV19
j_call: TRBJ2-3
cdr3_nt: TGTGCCAGTAGTATAGATGGCGGAGATACGCAGTATTTT
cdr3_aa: CASSIDGGDTQYF

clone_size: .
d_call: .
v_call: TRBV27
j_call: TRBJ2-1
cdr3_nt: TGTGCCAGCAGCCGATACTTCACCTCCAATGAGCAGTTCTTC
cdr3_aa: CASSRYFTSNEQFF

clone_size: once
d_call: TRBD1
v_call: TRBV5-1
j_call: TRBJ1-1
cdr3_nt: TGCGCCAGCAGCTTGGAAGCAGGGGGCAACACTGAAGCTTTCTTT
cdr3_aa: CASSLEAGGNTEAFF

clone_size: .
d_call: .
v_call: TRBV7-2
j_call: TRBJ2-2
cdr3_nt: TGTGCCAGCAGCTTAGAGGCGGCCGGGGAGCTGTTTTTT
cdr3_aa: CASSLEAAGELFF

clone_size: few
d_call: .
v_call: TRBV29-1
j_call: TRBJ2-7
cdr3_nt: TGCAGCGTTGAAAAGGCGCAACGGCAGGGGACCTACGAGCAGTACTTC
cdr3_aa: CSVEKAQRQGTYEQYF

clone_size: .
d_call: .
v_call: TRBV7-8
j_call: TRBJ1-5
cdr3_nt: TGTGCCAGCAGCCCATTGGAGGTTAGCAATCAGCCCCAGCATTTT
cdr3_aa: CASSPLEVSNQPQHF

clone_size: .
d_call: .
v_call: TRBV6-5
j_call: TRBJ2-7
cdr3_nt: TGTGCCAGCAGGCAAGGGGTTACAAGGGACGAGCAGTACTTC
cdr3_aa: CASRQGVTRDEQYF

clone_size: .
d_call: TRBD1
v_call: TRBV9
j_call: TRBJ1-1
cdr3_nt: TGTGCCAGCAGCCTAGGGACAGGGGTGAACACTGAAGCTTTCTTT
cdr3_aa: CASSLGTGVNTEAFF

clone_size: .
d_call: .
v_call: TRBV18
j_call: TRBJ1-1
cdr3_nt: TGTGCCAGCTCACCACCGTTTGAACAGGCCCGTAGGGCTGAAGCTTTCTTT
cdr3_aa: CASSPPFEQARRAEAFF

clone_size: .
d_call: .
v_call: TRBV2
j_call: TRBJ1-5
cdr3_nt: TGTGCCAGCAGGTTAGACAGGAGTAATCAGCCCCAGCATTTT
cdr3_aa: CASRLDRSNQPQHF

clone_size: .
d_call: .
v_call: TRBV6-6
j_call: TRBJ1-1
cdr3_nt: TGTGCCAGCAGTTATTACACAGGGAACACTGAAGCTTTCTTT
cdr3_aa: CASSYYTGNTEAFF

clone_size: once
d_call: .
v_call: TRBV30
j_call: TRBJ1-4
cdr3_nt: TGTGCCTGGAGTTCTACAGGGATTGGGATTGGTGAAAAACTGTTTTTT
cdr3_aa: CAWSSTGIGIGEKLFF

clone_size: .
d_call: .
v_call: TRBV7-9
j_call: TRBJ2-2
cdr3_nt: TGTGCCAGCAGCACAACAGGGAACACCGGGGAGCTGTTTTTT
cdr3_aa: CASSTTGNTGELFF

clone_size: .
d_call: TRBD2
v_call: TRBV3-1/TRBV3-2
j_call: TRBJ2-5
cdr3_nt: TGTGCCAGCAGCCACCCTCGACTAGATCTAGCGGGGGGCCAAGAGACCCAGTACTTC
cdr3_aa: CASSHPRLDLAGGQETQYF

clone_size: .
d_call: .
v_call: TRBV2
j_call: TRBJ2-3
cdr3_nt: TGTGCCAGCAGGAGCCCCGCGGGCGATACGCAGTATTTT
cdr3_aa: CASRSPAGDTQYF

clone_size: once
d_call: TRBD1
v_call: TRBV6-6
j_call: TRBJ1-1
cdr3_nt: TGTGCCAGCAGCCTACCGGGACAGGGAAGAGGCGCTGAAGCTTTCTTT
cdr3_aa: CASSLPGQGRGAEAFF

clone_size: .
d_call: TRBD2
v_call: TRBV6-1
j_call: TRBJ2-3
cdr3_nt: TGTGCCAGCAGTGAAGGCGGGGGACTGCAGTATTTT
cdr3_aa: CASSEGGGLQYF

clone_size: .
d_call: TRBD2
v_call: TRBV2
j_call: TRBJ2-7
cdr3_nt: TGTGCCAGCAGTGAGGGGCCTAGCGGGGATCCGGAGCAGTACTTC
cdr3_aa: CASSEGPSGDPEQYF

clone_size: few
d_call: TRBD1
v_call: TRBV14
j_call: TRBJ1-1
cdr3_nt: TGTGCCAGCAGCCAAGACCGGCCAGGGGGCGCATCCACTGAAGCTTTCTTT
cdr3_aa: CASSQDRPGGASTEAFF

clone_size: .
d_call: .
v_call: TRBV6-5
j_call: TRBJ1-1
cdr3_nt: TGTGCCAGCGGAGATTTAACAGGCACCACTGAAGCTTTCTTT
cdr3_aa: CASGDLTGTTEAFF

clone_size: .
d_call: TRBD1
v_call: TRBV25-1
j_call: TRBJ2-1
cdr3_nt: TGTGCCAGCAGTGGACAGGGGGCCCTTCGAGAGCAGTTCTTC
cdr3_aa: CASSGQGALREQFF

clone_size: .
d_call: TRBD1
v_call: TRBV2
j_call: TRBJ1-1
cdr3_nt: TGTGCCGGCTCTGGACCCGGACAGGGAGCTTTCTTT
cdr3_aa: CAGSGPGQGAFF

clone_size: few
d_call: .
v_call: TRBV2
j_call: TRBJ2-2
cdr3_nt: TGTGCCAGCACACAGCCTGGGAACACCGGGGAGCTGTTTTTT
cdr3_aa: CASTQPGNTGELFF

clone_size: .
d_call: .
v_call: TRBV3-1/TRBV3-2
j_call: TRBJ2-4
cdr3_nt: TGTGCCAGCAGCCAAACGGTCAAAAACATTCAGTACTTC
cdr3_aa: CASSQTVKNIQYF

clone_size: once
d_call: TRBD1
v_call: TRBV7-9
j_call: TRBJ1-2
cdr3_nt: TGTGCCAGCAGCTCCCCTACCCCGACAGGGTATGTCTATGGCTACACCTTC
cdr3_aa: CASSSPTPTGYVYGYTF

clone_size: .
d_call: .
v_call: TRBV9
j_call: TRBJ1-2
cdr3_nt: TGTGCCAGCAGCAAGGGGGACGTTAGTGGCTACACCTTC
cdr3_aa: CASSKGDVSGYTF

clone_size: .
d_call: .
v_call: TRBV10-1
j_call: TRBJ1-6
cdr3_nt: TGCGCCAGCAGTGGAAACAGGGATTCACCCCTCCACTTT
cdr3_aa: CASSGNRDSPLHF

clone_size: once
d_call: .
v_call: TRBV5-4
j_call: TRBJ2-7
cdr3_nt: TGTGCCAGCAGCTCGTCCCAGGGTTACGAGCAGTACTTC
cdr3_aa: CASSSSQGYEQYF

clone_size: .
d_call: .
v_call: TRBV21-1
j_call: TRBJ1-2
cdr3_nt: TGTGCCAGCTCACCTGGTGGCAGGGCTAACTATGGCTACACCTTC
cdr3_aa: CASSPGGRANYGYTF

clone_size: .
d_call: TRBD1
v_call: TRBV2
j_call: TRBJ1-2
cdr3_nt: TGTGCCAGCAGGCCTCCGGGACAGGTTAATGGCTACACCTTC
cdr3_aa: CASRPPGQVNGYTF